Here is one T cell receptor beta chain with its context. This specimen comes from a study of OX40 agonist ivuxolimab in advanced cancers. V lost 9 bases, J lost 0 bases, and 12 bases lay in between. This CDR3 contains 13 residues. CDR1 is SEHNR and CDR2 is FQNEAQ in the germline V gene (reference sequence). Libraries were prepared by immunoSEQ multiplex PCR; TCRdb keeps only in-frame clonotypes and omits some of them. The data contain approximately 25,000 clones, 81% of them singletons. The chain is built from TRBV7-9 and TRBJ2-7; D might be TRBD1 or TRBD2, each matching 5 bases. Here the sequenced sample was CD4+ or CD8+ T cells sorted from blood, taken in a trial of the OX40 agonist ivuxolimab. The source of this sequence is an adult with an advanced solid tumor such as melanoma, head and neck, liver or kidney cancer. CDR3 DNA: TGTGCCAGTAGGGACGGTTCCTCCTACGAGCAGTACTTC. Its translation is CASRDGSSYEQYF.